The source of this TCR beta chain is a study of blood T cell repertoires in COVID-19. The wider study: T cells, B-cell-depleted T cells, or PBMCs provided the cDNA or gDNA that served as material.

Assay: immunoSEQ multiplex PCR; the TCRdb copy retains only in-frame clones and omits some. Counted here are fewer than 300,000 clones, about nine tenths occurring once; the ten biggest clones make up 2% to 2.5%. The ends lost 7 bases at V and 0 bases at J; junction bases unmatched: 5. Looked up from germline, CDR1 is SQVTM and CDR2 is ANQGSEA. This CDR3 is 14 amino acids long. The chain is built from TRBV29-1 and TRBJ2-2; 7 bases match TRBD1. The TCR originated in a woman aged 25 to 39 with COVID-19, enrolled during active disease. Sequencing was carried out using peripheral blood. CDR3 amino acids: CSAAGTANTGELFF. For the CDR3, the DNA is TGCAGCGCGGCCGGGACAGCGAACACCGGGGAGCTGTTTTTT.